Included here is one T cell receptor beta chain sequence, with context. Its cognate antigen has yet to be identified. No base quality values were provided; no much bigger clone lies one nucleotide off. Counted from cysteine to phenylalanine, this CDR3 has 16 amino acids. Just CDR3 DNA is preserved here, 48 bases in frame from base 1. V has 6 bases trimmed and J has 3 bases trimmed; junction bases matching no gene number 4. The CDR1 and CDR2 encoded by the germline V gene are KGHSH and LQKENI. This record comes from a study of cytomegalovirus exposure and HLA in healthy donors (dated by TCRdb to about 2017). Regarding the study in general: In an earlier analysis of some 610 of the donors, under 300 Gb of sequence data and 117 million unique TCR beta sequences from some 170 million T cells were reported. HLA typing included class I and class II loci at four-digit resolution. Of the roughly 400 genotyped donors, 81% fell in the genetic ancestry cluster associated with self-reported Caucasian donors. In addition to the first cohort of approximately 650 subjects, a separate validation cohort of 120 different subjects was used. The later analysis used no new phenotypic data to find candidate immune exposures, relying instead on TCR beta sequences and their occurrence across donors. Donor age, sex, ethnicity and CMV serostatus were compiled alongside the repertoire data. Across 300 to 400 genotyped donors of the cohort, an average of about 220,000 unique TCR beta nucleotide sequences per donor were sequenced, and roughly 20% of those sequences were non-productive. A handful of DR-DQ haplotypes were treated as single units for association and clustering because of strong linkage in the cohort. Roughly 300 gigabases of sequencing data and approximately 80 million unique TCR sequences were included in an early release covering about 700 HLA-typed donors. To study patterns of TCR occurrence, a later analysis re-analyzed previously published TCR beta repertoires from around 670 donors and added high-resolution HLA genotyping. The study was designed to test whether signatures of past pathogen exposure could be identified by cataloging public T cell receptors. The number of typed donors differed by locus: about 629-640 for A, B, C, DRB1 and DQB1; 500 to 550 for DQA1; some 610 for DPA1; and some 430 for DPB1. To predict cytomegalovirus infection status, the study brought together high-throughput TCR immunosequencing, statistical association of individual TCRs with disease status, and machine learning. Every repertoire in the discovery cohort had been generated on one and the same sequencing platform. Using immunosequencing, the study profiled T cell repertoires from 500 to 800 subjects and related those repertoires to cytomegalovirus serostatus. An earlier analysis of a few hundred of the donors applied high-throughput TCR beta sequencing to assess whether each TCR beta V gene segment acted as functional or pseudogenic. In a later genetic analysis, genome-wide SNP genotypes for about three fifths of the 666 donors were used, and that subset was treated as a discovery cohort. Findings and caveats that apply to the study as a whole: A further reported finding was that TCR beta sequences accurately predicted the HLA-A and HLA-B alleles for most subjects in the first cohort. Several of the top co-occurrence clusters appeared to be linked to parvovirus B19, influenza, CMV and Epstein-Barr virus, according to a later analysis. Broadly in line with IMGT annotations, most TCR beta V segments showed up in productive rearrangements about 87% or about 30% of the time in an earlier analysis of several hundred of the donors. According to a later analysis, most CMV-associated TCR beta chains appeared to be HLA-restricted, and the HLA associations seemed to be driven largely by CMV exposure. In a later genetic analysis, fewer N-insertions in productive TCRs were reported among donors in an Asian-associated ancestry cluster than the roughly 700-donor mean. Correlated functional status among segregating V segments might be attributable to linkage disequilibrium, but an unknown experimental factor could not be ruled out. A group of highly shared sequence variants was considered likely to be a technical artifact of the sequencing pipeline. The authors suggested that the approach could potentially be extended to other disease states and immunological phenotypes. Because counts were too low, roughly 18 rarely observed V segments, including chromosome 9 orphons, were left out of the earlier analysis of some 640 of the donors. For the cohort, immune exposure information was limited to CMV serostatus. Only TCR beta chains were sequenced in this cohort, and the absence of alpha or paired-chain data limited detectable features. A later analysis found that HLA-associated TCR beta chains were more clonally expanded and had lower generation probabilities than equally common non-associated chains. In a later analysis, 16,951 TCR beta sequences were associated with specific HLA alleles at a false discovery rate of 0.05. When HLA alleles, especially DR and DQ, strongly co-occurred, TCR associations were difficult to assign to individual alleles. An association between a missense DCLRE1C variant and V-gene and J-gene trimming of TCR beta chains was found in a later genetic analysis and replicated in an independent cohort. HLA typing was unavailable for some donors at each locus, so association tests used only the typed subset. In a later analysis, the rate of TCR association differed among HLA loci, with DRB1 alleles having the most associated TCRs and HLA-C alleles having the fewest. Three of the identified cytomegalovirus-associated TCR beta chains were confirmed in vitro to be specific for cytomegalovirus antigens. The study listed 150 to 200 TCR beta chains as associated with cytomegalovirus. Sequencing depth was assumed to be roughly uniform across donors in the presence/absence analyses, though that assumption may not hold. The classifier was reported to diagnose cytomegalovirus status with high specificity and sensitivity in both the original and validation cohorts. Some IMGT-functional V segments, including TRBV6-2 and TRBV6-3, could not be distinguished by the 87-base-pair reads and were therefore excluded. Most TCR sequences were observed very rarely across donors, whereas some public TCRs were present in many individuals.

The library was built by means of the immunoSEQ multiplex PCR assay. For the multiplex PCR, a mixture combining 60 forward primers for TCR Vbeta segments and 13 reverse primers for TCR Jbeta segments was used. A multiplex PCR assay on genomic DNA amplified the CDR3 region of rearranged TCR beta genes. On the Illumina HiSeq System, the amplified TCR beta libraries were sequenced as 87-base-pair reads. In the authors' own workflow: A later analysis counted some 80 million unique TCR beta chains across the 550 to 750 repertoires, and 10 million to 12 million of these chains were shared by at least two donors. Raw reads were error-corrected and collapsed into unique sequences with a nearest-neighbor algorithm that merged closely related sequences to remove PCR and sequencing errors. Alignment of CDR3 sequences to IMGT reference sequences was used to assign V, D and J gene segments. For a sequence to be retained, a match of at least six nucleotides to both a V gene segment and a J gene segment was required. Rearrangements were called productive when the CDR3 lacked stop codons and stayed in frame with V and J; all others were non-productive. CDR3 was defined by IMGT convention, running from the second conserved V-encoded cysteine to the conserved J-encoded phenylalanine. The earlier analysis of 587 of the donors excluded sequences that lacked an unambiguous match to a single V gene segment. In an earlier analysis of approximately 590 of the donors, a V segment was called functional when productive rearrangements were above 56.7%, and segregating when the standard deviation between donors exceeded 5%. A statistical classification framework was built for diagnosing cytomegalovirus status from the catalog of TCR beta chain sequences. A later analysis assigned V and J genes by comparing TCR nucleotide sequences with IMGT/GENE-DB human TR gene sequences. The TCRdist pipeline was used in a later analysis to assign CDR3 sequences and most-parsimonious VDJ recombination scenarios. A later analysis defined each TCR beta chain by its CDR3 amino acid sequence plus V-gene family, and excluded reads lacking a unique V-gene family. A later analysis removed 592 highly shared, low-generation-probability nucleotide sequences to deal with suspected cross-contamination and a sequencing artifact. A later analysis calculated a clonal expansion index for each public chain from normalized within-repertoire ranks of inferred template counts. In a later analysis, generation probabilities were computed with a VDJ recombination model fitted to out-of-frame rearrangements, and the resulting probabilities were checked against IGoR. In a later analysis, hypergeometric tests were used to score TCR-TCR, TCR-HLA and TCR-CMV co-occurrence, with a repertoire-size bias correction applied to TCR pairs. In a later analysis, false discovery rates were estimated by permuting HLA or CMV assignments 20 times. In a later analysis, co-occurring TCRs were grouped with DBSCAN, and TCRdist sequence similarity was added when clustering was performed within HLA-allele-positive subsets. For co-occurrence clustering, repertoires with fewer than 30,000 or more than 120,000 public chains were excluded, along with five repertoires with anomalous nucleotide sharing. TCRdb holds this immuneACCESS table with in-frame rearrangements only. Some clones are missing; in checked studies, unresolved V genes explain under half, and the rest has no known cause. V and J calls and clone size follow that table, whereas D and trimming were derived from the DNA. The sample table holds 250,000 or so clones, of which about 85% were seen once. In total, the top ten clones hold 1% to 1.5% of the sample.

The cohort comprised fewer than 750 healthy bone marrow donors. At the time of sampling, all cohort members were nominally healthy, though unrecorded immune exposures were likely present. Of the 610 or so cohort members, almost 300 had positive CMV serostatus and 350 to 450 had negative CMV serostatus, and CMV serostatus was not recorded for the donor. Each donor provided a peripheral blood sample, and peripheral blood mononuclear cells were used for TCR beta sequencing. The Qiagen DNeasy Blood Extraction Kit was used to extract genomic DNA from the blood cell samples. The sample was PBMCs. The chain employs TRBV18 and TRBJ2-1, with 14 bases aligning to TRBD2. This clonotype was sampled from a human donor in good health. The CDR3 sequence is CASSPGLAGDYNEQFF. DNA sequence: TGTGCCAGCTCCCCGGGACTAGCGGGGGACTACAATGAGCAGTTCTTC.